Presented here are 3 T cell receptor beta chains from one specimen sequenced in a study of T cell responses to AZD1222 COVID-19 vaccine (dated by TCRdb to the early 2020s). The time point label, as the study defines it: about 28 days (+/-7) after the second vaccine dose. The receptor library was made with the immunoSEQ multiplex PCR assay. The immuneACCESS repertoire file appears here via TCRdb, limited to in-frame rearrangements. These files lack a portion of the clones; in checked studies, under half of the deficit traces to unresolved V genes, and the cause of the others is not known. The sample profile shows 120,000 to 150,000 clones; 86% of them were found once. The top ten hold 5% to 6% of the sample. This specimen consisted of peripheral blood, obtained 28 days after the second AZD1222 dose. The source is an adult who received the AZD1222 COVID-19 vaccine.

V is TRBV24-1 and J is TRBJ1-5; maybe TRBD1 (6 bases). Trimming removed 4 bases at V and 3 bases at J, with 12 bases between. This CDR3 comprises 15 residues. In germline, CDR1 is KGHDR, CDR2 SFDVKD. The chain's CDR3 is CATSESTGYNQPQHF. For the CDR3, the DNA is TGTGCCACCAGTGAATCGACAGGATACAATCAGCCCCAGCATTTT.

This sequence joins TRBV11-3 and TRBJ2-4; D is tentatively TRBD1 or TRBD2 (6 bases each). This CDR3 has 12 residues. The V and J ends lost 8 bases and 8 bases respectively, with 13 bases between them. CDR1 and CDR2 (germline): SGHNT, YENEEA. The DNA for the CDR3 is TGTGCCAGCTCCAAGGGGGGATACATTCAGTACTTC. Translating it yields CASSKGGYIQYF.

CDR3 region: CASTGQGGSPLHF. The CDR3 DNA reads as TGTGCCAGCACCGGACAGGGGGGGTCACCCCTCCACTTT. The V and J genes are TRBV2 and TRBJ1-6; TRBD1 agrees at 10 bases. Germline V gene data show CDR1 as SNHLY and CDR2 as FYNNEI. Trimming cost V 7 bases and J 10 bases; bases outside gene matches: 4. The CDR3 is made up of 13 amino acids.